The entry below gives a single TCR beta chain sequence along with its context. The data were produced by immunoSEQ multiplex PCR, yet TCRdb's version contains in-frame clones alone and is incomplete. The data hold 800,000 to 1,200,000 clones, with more than 75% observed a single time. The sample comes from a study of shared clonotypes between healthy human individuals. Germline V gene data show CDR1 as LGHNA and CDR2 as YSLEER. The CDR3 consists of 18 residues. Trimming cost V 4 bases and J 0 bases, with 18 bases left between them. The sequencing sample was made of memory CD4+ T cells from PBMCs. Subset denoted: CD45RA-negative fraction. This clonotype originated in a man younger than 35 in good health. Some clones in this sample may be carry-over from other donors' samples. The J gene is TRBJ2-2, the V gene TRBV4-3; D is undetermined. The CDR3 nucleotides read TGCGCCAGCAGCCCCGACACCGCCGCCTTCGCGAACACCGGGGAGCTGTTTTTT. Encoded protein: CASSPDTAAFANTGELFF.